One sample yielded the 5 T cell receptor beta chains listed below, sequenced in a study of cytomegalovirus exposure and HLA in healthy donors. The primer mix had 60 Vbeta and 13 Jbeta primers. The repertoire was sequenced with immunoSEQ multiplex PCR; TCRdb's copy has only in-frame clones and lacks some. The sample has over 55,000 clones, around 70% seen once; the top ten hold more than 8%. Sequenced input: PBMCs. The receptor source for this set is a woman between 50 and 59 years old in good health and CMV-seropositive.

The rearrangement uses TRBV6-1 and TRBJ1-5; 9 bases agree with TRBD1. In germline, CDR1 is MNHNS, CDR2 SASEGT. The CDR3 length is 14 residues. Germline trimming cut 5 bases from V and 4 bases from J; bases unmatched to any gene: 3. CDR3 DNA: TGTGCCAGCAGTACACAGGGGGCTAATCAGCCCCAGCATTTT. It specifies CASSTQGANQPQHF.

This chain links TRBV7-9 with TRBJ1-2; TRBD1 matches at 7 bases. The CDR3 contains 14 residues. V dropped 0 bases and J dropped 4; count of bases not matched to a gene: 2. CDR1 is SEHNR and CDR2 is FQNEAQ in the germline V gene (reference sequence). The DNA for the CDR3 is TGTGCCAGCAGCTTAGCGGGACAGCCCTATGGCTACACCTTC. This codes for CASSLAGQPYGYTF.

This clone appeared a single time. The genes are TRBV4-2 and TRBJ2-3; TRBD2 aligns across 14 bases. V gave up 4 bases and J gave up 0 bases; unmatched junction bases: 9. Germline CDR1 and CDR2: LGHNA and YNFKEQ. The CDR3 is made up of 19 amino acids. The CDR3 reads CASSPSGTSGSGSTDTQYF. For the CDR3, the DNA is TGTGCCAGCAGCCCTTCCGGGACTAGCGGGAGTGGGAGCACAGATACGCAGTATTTT.

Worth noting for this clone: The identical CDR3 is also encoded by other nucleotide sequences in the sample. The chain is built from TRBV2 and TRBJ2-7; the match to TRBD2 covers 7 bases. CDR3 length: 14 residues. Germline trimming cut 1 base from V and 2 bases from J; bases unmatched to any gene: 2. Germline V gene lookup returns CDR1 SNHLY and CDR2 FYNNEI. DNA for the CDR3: TGTGCCAGCAGTGAAGGTCTAGCGGCCTACGAGCAGTACTTC. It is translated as CASSEGLAAYEQYF.

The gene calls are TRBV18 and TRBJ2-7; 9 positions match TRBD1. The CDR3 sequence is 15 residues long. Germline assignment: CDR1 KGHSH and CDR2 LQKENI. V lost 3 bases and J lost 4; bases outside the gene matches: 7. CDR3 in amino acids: CASSPRGTGSYEQYF. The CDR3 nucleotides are TGTGCCAGCTCACCGCGAGGGACAGGGTCGTACGAGCAGTACTTC.